This T cell receptor (beta chain) was observed in a study of HIV-infected patients and healthy controls. Study results and caveats: Size-matched repertoire data failed to replicate the apparent Gini index recovery after therapy in HIV-infected patients.

Alpha and beta constant-region primers primed reverse transcription of around 540 ng RNA. Each of the alpha and beta chains got its own library through chain-specific third strand synthesis with indices. TCRdb redid the calling of the 5' RACE reads with MiXCR, one entry per CDR3 protein. The sample comprises hundreds of distinct CDR3 sequences, 72% of which are singletons, and about 66% rests with the top ten. Antiretroviral therapy had run roughly three months, about 14 weeks, before follow-up blood collection. All unsorted peripheral T cells were captured because whole blood was used without fractionation. This clonotype was seen once. Its antigen is not known. The library was prepared for alpha chains; this beta chain is a stray read, so its frequency means little. Trimming pared 5 bases from V and 0 bases from J, leaving 7 bases between. CDR3 length: 13 residues. The V gene's germline CDR1 is MGHDK and CDR2 SYGVNS.

The J gene is TRBJ1-1, the V gene TRBV25-1, with D maybe TRBD1 (5 bases). The sample was blood, taken during antiretroviral therapy. The receptor comes from an adult with HIV infection. The CDR3 nucleotides are TGTGCCAGCAGTCGACAGTTGAACACTGAAGCTTTCTTT. Translating it yields CASSRQLNTEAFF.